The subject of this entry is one T cell receptor (beta chain). Amplified TCR beta CDR3 regions were obtained using RNA transcripts as template. HTBI-primed first-round RT-PCR preceded second-round multiplex PCR. Using its own MiXCR run on the multiplex PCR reads, TCRdb lists one record per CDR3 protein. The table includes hundreds of thousands of distinct CDR3 sequences, over 40% detected once. The sample comes from a study of Graves' ophthalmopathy and Graves' hyperthyroidism. Germline V lookup: CDR1 LNHNV, CDR2 YYDKDF (reference sequence). The CDR3 is 16 residues long. Trimming stripped 0 bases from V and 8 bases from J, with 19 bases between. Moderate-to-severe activity, with CAS ≥3, NOSPECS ≥4 and duration under 3 months, characterized the donors with ophthalmopathy.

Sequencing was carried out using peripheral blood. The chain employs TRBV15 and TRBJ1-2; D remains ambiguous. This TCR came from an adult man with Graves' ophthalmopathy. CDR3 DNA: TGTGCCACCAGCAGAGACGGAGGGCGAGGCTATTGGGGCTACACCTTC. This sequence encodes CATSRDGGRGYWGYTF.